The T cell receptor (beta chain) under discussion was sequenced for a study of T cells in Graves' hyperthyroidism and ophthalmopathy. J gave up 2 bases and V 6 bases, and 8 bases lay outside the gene matches. Germline-derived CDR1 and CDR2 are MNHNS and SASEGT. CDR3 size: 16 residues. Study outcomes and limitations: Patients with ophthalmopathy were separated from those with stable hyperthyroidism by a 13 V-J model.

This clonotype was detected many times. Antigen specificity is unknown. There were TCR beta CDR3 regions amplified from RNA transcripts. When the TCR CDR3 underwent first-round RT-PCR, the HTBI primer set was used. Via MiXCR, TCRdb re-called the multiplex PCR reads, giving one row per CDR3 protein. The sample lists under 300,000 distinct CDR3 sequences, approximately 26% occurring once. Blood was sampled at initial diagnosis of hyperthyroidism, prior to onset of any ophthalmopathy symptoms. V is TRBV6-1 and J is TRBJ1-5; 9 bases are a match to TRBD1. This TCR was recovered from a man aged 35 to 55 with Graves' hyperthyroidism that later progressed to Graves' ophthalmopathy. Sequenced sample: blood. This CDR3 reads CASSVGQGLGNQPQHF. The CDR3 region has the DNA TGTGCCAGCAGCGTGGGACAGGGTTTGGGCAATCAGCCCCAGCATTTT.